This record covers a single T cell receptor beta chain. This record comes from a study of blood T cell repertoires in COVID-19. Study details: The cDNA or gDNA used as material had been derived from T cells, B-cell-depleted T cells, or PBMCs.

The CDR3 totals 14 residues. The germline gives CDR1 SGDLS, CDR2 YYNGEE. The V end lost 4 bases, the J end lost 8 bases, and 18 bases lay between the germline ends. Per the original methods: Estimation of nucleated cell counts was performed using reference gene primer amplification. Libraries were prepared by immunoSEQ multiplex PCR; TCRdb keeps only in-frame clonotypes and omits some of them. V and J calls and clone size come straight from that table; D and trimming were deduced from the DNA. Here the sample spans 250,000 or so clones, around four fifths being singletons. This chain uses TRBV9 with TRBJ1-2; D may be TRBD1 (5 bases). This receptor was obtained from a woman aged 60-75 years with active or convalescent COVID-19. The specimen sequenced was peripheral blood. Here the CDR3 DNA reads TGTGCCAGCAGCCCCACCCCAGGGTCGGAGGGCTACACCTTC. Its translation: CASSPTPGSEGYTF.